This T cell receptor beta chain was sequenced for a study of identical twins. General study results and limits: Among monozygotic twins, out-of-frame TCR alpha sharing exceeded what models predicted.

CDR1 and CDR2 (germline): LGHNA, YSLEER. The CDR3 extends over 15 amino acids. Trimming removed 5 bases from V and 4 bases from J, with 17 bases in between. This clonotype was counted only a few times. What it binds is unknown. Template switching created a universal primer site, and the cDNA included unique molecular identifiers. TCRdb re-called the 5' RACE reads through MiXCR, storing one row per CDR3 protein. The sample holds 600,000 to 800,000 distinct CDR3 sequences; 21% are singletons and the top ten take approximately 4.5%. The same data also went into a second study, on T cells expressing NK-cell markers. Turning to that study: A few donors' CD3+CD56-NKG2C+ cells were dominated by the same clonotypes.

This TCR derives from a woman younger than 30 in good health. This chain links TRBV4-3 with TRBJ1-1, with D possibly matching TRBD1 (5 bases). Sequenced material: PBMCs. The CDR3 DNA sequence: TGCGCCAGCAGCAACCGGGCAGGGCTCGGCACTGAAGCTTTCTTT. This codes for CASSNRAGLGTEAFF.